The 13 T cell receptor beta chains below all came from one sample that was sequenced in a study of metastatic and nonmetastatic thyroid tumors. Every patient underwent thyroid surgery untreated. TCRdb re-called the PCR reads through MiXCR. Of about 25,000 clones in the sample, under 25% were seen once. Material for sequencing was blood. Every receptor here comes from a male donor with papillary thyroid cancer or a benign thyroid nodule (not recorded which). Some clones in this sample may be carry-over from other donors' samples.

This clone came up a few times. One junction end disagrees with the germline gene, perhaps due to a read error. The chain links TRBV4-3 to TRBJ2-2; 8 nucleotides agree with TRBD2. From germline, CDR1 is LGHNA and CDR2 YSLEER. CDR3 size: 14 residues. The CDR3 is CASIQDWAGGELLF. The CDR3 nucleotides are TGCGCCAGCATCCAAGATTGGGCCGGGGGGGAGCTGCTTTTT.

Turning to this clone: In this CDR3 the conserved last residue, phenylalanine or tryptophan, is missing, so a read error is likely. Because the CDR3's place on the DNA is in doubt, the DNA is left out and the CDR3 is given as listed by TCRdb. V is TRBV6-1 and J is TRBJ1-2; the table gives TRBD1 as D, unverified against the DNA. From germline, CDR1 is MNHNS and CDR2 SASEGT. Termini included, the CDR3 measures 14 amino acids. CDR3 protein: CASSEWGGRGGCTY.

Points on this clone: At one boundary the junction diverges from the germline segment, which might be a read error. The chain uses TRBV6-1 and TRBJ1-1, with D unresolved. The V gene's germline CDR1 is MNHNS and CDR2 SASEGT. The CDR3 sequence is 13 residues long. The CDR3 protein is CASRKGLITEGFF. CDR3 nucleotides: TGTGCCAGCAGGAAAGGATTAATAACTGAAGGTTTCTTT.

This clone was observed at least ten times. The CDR3 coding sequence is TGTGCCAGCAGCGAGGTGGCTAACTATGGCTACACCTTC. This codes for CASSEVANYGYTF. The chain links TRBV25-1 to TRBJ1-2; D unclear. The CDR3 runs 13 residues. Germline values: CDR1 MGHDK, CDR2 SYGVNS. V was trimmed by 6 bases and J by 0 bases, leaving 8 bases between them.

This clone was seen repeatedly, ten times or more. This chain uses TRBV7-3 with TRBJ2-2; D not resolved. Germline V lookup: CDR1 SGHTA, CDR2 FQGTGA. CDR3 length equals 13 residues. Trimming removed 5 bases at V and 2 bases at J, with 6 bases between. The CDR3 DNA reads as TGTGCCAGCAGCAAGACCAACACCGGGGAGCTGTTTTTT. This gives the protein CASSKTNTGELFF.

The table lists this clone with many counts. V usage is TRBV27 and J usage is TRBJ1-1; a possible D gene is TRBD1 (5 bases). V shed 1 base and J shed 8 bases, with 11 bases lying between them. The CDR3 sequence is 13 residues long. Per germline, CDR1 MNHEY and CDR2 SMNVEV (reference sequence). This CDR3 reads CASSLCGDCEAFF. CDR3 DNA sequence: TGTGCCAGCAGTTTATGCGGGGACTGCGAAGCTTTCTTT.

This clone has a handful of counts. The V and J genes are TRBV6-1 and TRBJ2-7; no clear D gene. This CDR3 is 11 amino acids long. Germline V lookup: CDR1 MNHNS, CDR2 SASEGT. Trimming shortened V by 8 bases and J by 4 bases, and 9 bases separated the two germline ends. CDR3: CASLTKYEQYF. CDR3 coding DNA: TGTGCCAGCCTCACAAAATACGAGCAGTACTTC.

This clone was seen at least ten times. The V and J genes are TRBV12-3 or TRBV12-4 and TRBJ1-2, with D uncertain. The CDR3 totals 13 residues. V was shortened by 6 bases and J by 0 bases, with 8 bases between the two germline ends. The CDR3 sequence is CASRRGTNYGYTF. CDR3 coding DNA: TGTGCCAGCAGACGTGGAACTAACTATGGCTACACCTTC.

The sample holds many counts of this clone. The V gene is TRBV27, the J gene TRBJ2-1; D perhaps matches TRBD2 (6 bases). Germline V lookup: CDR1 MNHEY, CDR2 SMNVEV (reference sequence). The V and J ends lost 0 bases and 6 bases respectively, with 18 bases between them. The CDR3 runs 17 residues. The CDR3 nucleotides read TGTGCCAGCAGTTTATCGTGGAGGGTGGGCATTTCCAATGAGCAGTTCTTC. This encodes CASSLSWRVGISNEQFF.

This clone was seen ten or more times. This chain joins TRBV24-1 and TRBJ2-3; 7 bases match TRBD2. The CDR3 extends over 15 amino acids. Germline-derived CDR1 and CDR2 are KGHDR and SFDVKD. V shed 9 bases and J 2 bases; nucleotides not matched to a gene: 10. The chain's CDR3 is CATGGGRTLTDTQYF. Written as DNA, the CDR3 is TGTGCCACCGGGGGGGGACGGACACTCACAGATACGCAGTATTTT.

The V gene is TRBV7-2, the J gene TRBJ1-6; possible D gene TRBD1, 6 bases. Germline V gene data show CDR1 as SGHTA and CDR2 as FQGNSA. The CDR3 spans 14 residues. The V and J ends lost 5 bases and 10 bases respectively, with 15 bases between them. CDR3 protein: CASSLGGFQSPLHF. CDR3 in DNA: TGTGCCAGCAGCCTTGGGGGCTTCCAGTCACCCCTCCACTTT.

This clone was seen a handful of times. The CDR3 sequence: CASSYSSKKSGGYYEQYF. The CDR3 region has the DNA TGTGCCAGCAGTTACTCGAGTAAGAAGAGCGGGGGTTACTACGAGCAGTACTTC. This chain connects TRBV6-2 or TRBV6-3 to TRBJ2-7; TRBD2 matches 8 bases. From germline, CDR1 is MNHEY and CDR2 SVGEGT. The CDR3 is 18 amino acids. With 0 bases clipped from V and 3 bases from J, the junction kept 13 bases outside the gene matches.

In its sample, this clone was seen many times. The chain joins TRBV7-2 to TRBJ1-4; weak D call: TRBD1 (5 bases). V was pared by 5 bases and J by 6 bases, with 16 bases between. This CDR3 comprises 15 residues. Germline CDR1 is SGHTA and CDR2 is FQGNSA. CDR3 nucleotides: TGTGCCAGCAGCCCCCATTTGGGGGGGGATGAAAAACTGTTTTTT. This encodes CASSPHLGGDEKLFF.